Below, 21 T cell receptor beta chains from the same sample are listed, as sequenced in a study of shared clonotypes between healthy human individuals. Sequencing was performed with immunoSEQ multiplex PCR; in TCRdb, only in-frame clones are kept and a portion is missing. This sample carries about 2,100,000 clones, just over 90% of them seen once, and the ten largest clones take about 1.5%. CD8 cells regarded as naive lacked CD45RO, were positively chosen for CCR7, and omitted terminally differentiated effector memory CD45RA+ cells. What was sequenced was naive CD8+ T cells from PBMCs. The receptors stem from a young man in good health. Some clones in this sample may be carry-over from other donors' samples.

The table lists this clone with a count of one. This chain uses TRBV27 with TRBJ1-1, with TRBD1 as a possible D gene (5 bases). V was shortened by 6 bases and J by 4 bases, with 18 bases between the two germline ends. Germline lookup yields CDR1 MNHEY and CDR2 SMNVEV (reference sequence). CDR3 length: 15 residues. Written as DNA, the CDR3 is TGTGCCAGCAGCCTCGCGGGCCCGGGGGGCACTGAAGCTTTCTTT. Its protein is CASSLAGPGGTEAFF.

This chain's CDR3 is CASSIVPWAYEQYF. The CDR3 bases are TGTGCCAGTAGTATAGTCCCTTGGGCCTACGAGCAGTACTTC. This rearrangement joins TRBV19 to TRBJ2-7; D call uncertain. The CDR3 spans 14 residues. Germline lookup yields CDR1 LNHDA and CDR2 SQIVND (reference sequence). V gave up 1 base and J gave up 2 bases, with 9 bases separating them.

The V gene is TRBV19, the J gene TRBJ2-1, with unresolved D. This CDR3 spans 12 amino acids. The germline CDR1 and CDR2 sequences are LNHDA and SQIVND (reference sequence). Trimming stripped 5 bases from V and 2 bases from J, with 4 bases between. DNA of the CDR3: TGTGCCAGTAGTTTTACCTACAATGAGCAGTTCTTC. Its protein product is CASSFTYNEQFF. The whole variable domain, filled in from reference TRBV19 and TRBJ2-1, reads DGGITQSPKYLFRKEGQNVTLSCEQNLNHDAMYWYRQDPGQGLRLIYYSQIVNDFQKGDIAEGYSVSREKKESFPLTVTSAQKNPTAFYLCASSFTYNEQFFGPGTRLTVL.

The chain carries TRBV10-3 and TRBJ2-5; D might be TRBD2 (6 bases). Trimming stripped 11 bases from V and 2 bases from J, with 18 bases between. Germline V gene data show CDR1 as ENHRY and CDR2 as SYGVKD. There are 14 residues in the CDR3. The DNA of the CDR3 is TGTGCCTGCCGGGGGAGTTGGGATCAAGAGACCCAGTACTTC. Protein: CACRGSWDQETQYF.

A note on this clone: Other DNA sequences in this sample translate to the same CDR3. The genes are TRBV27 and TRBJ1-1; the match to TRBD1 covers 7 bases. The CDR3 extends over 14 amino acids. The junction had 2 bases not matched to a gene; V was cut back by 4 bases and J by 0 bases. Germline CDR1 and CDR2: MNHEY and SMNVEV (reference sequence). The CDR3 DNA is TGTGCCAGCAGTTACAGGGGCATGAACACTGAAGCTTTCTTT. Amino acid sequence: CASSYRGMNTEAFF.

The gene calls are TRBV6-1 and TRBJ2-7; the match to TRBD2 covers 13 bases. With 3 bases clipped from V and 9 bases from J, the junction kept 8 bases outside the gene matches. This CDR3 spans 15 amino acids. CDR1 is MNHNS, CDR2 SASEGT, per germline. The DNA for the CDR3 is TGTGCCAGCAGTGACACTAGCGGGAGGGCCCTCGGGCAGTACTTC. It yields the protein CASSDTSGRALGQYF.

V usage is TRBV28 and J usage is TRBJ2-5; 10 positions agree with TRBD2. The CDR3 loop spans 16 amino acids. Germline V gives CDR1 MDHEN, CDR2 SYDVKM. J lost 5 bases, V lost 2 bases, and 8 bases had no gene match. The CDR3 is CASSLLPSGSGETQYF. The CDR3 region has the DNA TGTGCCAGCAGTTTACTTCCTAGCGGGAGTGGTGAGACCCAGTACTTC.

This chain uses TRBV27 with TRBJ2-2, with 8 bases that match TRBD2. Germline V gene data show CDR1 as MNHEY and CDR2 as SMNVEV (reference sequence). CDR3 length: 16 amino acids. Trimming at V came to 6 bases and at J to 5 bases, leaving 11 bases not matched to a gene. Here the CDR3 reads CASRPQAGVKTGELFF. The DNA of the CDR3 is TGTGCCAGCAGACCCCAAGCGGGAGTTAAAACCGGGGAGCTGTTTTTT.

This chain joins TRBV7-7 and TRBJ2-1; TRBD2 is a possible D gene (6 bases). Germline CDR1 SSHAT, CDR2 FNYEAQ (reference sequence). Trimming left V 0 bases short and J 6 bases short, with 15 bases between. The CDR3 totals 16 residues. CDR3 in amino acids: CASSLADAEGLNEQFF. CDR3 coding DNA: TGTGCCAGCAGCTTAGCGGACGCGGAGGGCCTCAATGAGCAGTTCTTC. Supplemented by reference TRBV7-7 and TRBJ2-1, the full variable domain reads GAGVSQSPRYKVTKRGQDVTLRCDPISSHATLYWYQQALGQGPEFLTYFNYEAQPDKSGLPSDRFSAERPEGSISTLTIQRTEQRDSAMYRCASSLADAEGLNEQFFGPGTRLTVL.

The rearrangement uses TRBV25-1 and TRBJ1-2, with TRBD1 matching 7 bases. Germline V gene sequence: CDR1 MGHDK, CDR2 SYGVNS. The CDR3 runs 14 residues. V lost 9 bases, J lost 4 bases, and 11 bases stayed unmatched. The CDR3 nucleotides are TGTGCCAGTTTAAATCCGGGACAGAGCTATGGCTACACCTTC. Translated, it gives CASLNPGQSYGYTF.

This rearrangement joins TRBV18 to TRBJ2-7; perhaps TRBD1 as D (6 bases). V lost 2 bases and J lost 1, with 12 bases in between. Germline V CDR1 and CDR2: KGHSH, LQKENI. This CDR3 has 15 amino acids. The CDR3 protein is CASSPYGTPSYEQYF. The CDR3 DNA sequence: TGTGCCAGCTCACCATACGGGACACCTTCCTACGAGCAGTACTTC.

The V and J genes are TRBV19 and TRBJ1-2, with 12 bases that match TRBD1. V gave up 4 bases and J gave up 6 bases; unmatched junction bases: 12. There are 17 residues in the CDR3. CDR1 LNHDA and CDR2 SQIVND come from the germline V gene (reference sequence). In DNA form, the CDR3 reads TGTGCCAGTAGTAACAGTCTTGGGACAGGGGGCCTAGATGGCTACACCTTC. It codes for CASSNSLGTGGLDGYTF.

The gene calls are TRBV27 and TRBJ2-1; D possibly corresponds to TRBD1 (6 bases). CDR1 and CDR2 from the germline V gene are MNHEY and SMNVEV (reference sequence). V lost 4 bases and J lost 4, with 20 bases in between. CDR3 size: 17 residues. CDR3 in amino acids: CASSSLRDILVYNEQFF. Here the CDR3 DNA reads TGTGCCAGCAGTTCTCTCCGGGACATCCTCGTTTACAATGAGCAGTTCTTC.

The chain combines TRBV27 with TRBJ2-2; 8 positions match TRBD1. V shed 6 bases, J shed 0 bases, and the junction held 15 bases outside the gene matches. CDR3 length equals 19 residues. The germline V gene encodes CDR1 MNHEY and CDR2 SMNVEV (reference sequence). DNA of the CDR3: TGTGCCAGCAGCCCCCCGCAGGGGGCAATCATTTCGAACACCGGGGAGCTGTTTTTT. Protein sequence: CASSPPQGAIISNTGELFF.

Concerning this clone itself: Within the sample, other DNA sequences also encode this same CDR3. The gene calls are TRBV29-1 and TRBJ1-2; D might be TRBD1 (5 bases). The CDR3 loop spans 12 amino acids. Germline V gene data show CDR1 as SQVTM and CDR2 as ANQGSEA. Trimming cost V 4 bases and J 4 bases, with 10 bases left between them. CDR3 loop: CSVVGGLYGYTF. CDR3 bases: TGCAGCGTTGTTGGGGGACTCTATGGCTACACCTTC.

Here the CDR3 reads CASSMWAGGPDTQYF. CDR3 coding DNA: TGTGCCAGTAGTATGTGGGCAGGGGGCCCAGATACGCAGTATTTT. The chain employs TRBV19 and TRBJ2-3, with TRBD1 matching 8 bases. V shed 3 bases and J 4 bases; nucleotides not matched to a gene: 6. The CDR3 is made up of 15 amino acids. Germline CDR1 LNHDA, CDR2 SQIVND (reference sequence).

This sequence joins TRBV7-6 and TRBJ2-3; D gene unclear. From germline, CDR1 is SGHVS and CDR2 FNYEAQ. V lost 2 bases and J lost 3, with 15 bases in between. The CDR3 is made up of 16 amino acids. CDR3 in amino acids: CASSLIGRPLTDTQYF. CDR3 nucleotide sequence: TGTGCCAGCAGCTTAATCGGGCGGCCACTTACAGATACGCAGTATTTT.

This clone appeared once. The chain recombines TRBV7-9 with TRBJ1-5; maybe TRBD1 (5 bases). This CDR3 is built from 14 residues. CDR1 SEHNR and CDR2 FQNEAQ come from the germline V gene (reference sequence). Deletions cut 5 bases from V and 3 bases from J, with 11 bases between. CDR3 amino acids: CASSPAGLNQPQHF. The CDR3 region has the DNA TGTGCCAGCAGCCCTGCGGGGCTCAATCAGCCCCAGCATTTT.

The chain uses TRBV6-5 and TRBJ2-1, with TRBD2 matching 8 bases. V trimming: 5 bases; J trimming: 1 base; junction bases outside the gene matches: 1. This CDR3 has 14 amino acids. Germline CDR1 and CDR2: MNHEY and SVGAGI. CDR3 region: CASSGLASYNEQFF. Here the CDR3 DNA reads TGTGCCAGCAGTGGACTAGCATCCTACAATGAGCAGTTCTTC.

The genes are TRBV20-1 and TRBJ2-5; D call uncertain. V dropped 3 bases and J dropped 2 bases, with 4 bases sitting between them. Germline loops: CDR1 DFQATT, CDR2 SNEGSKA (reference sequence). The CDR3 runs to 11 residues. The CDR3 region is CSASVQETQYF. In nucleotides, the CDR3 is TGCAGTGCTAGCGTTCAAGAGACCCAGTACTTC.

The chain uses TRBV7-3 and TRBJ2-1; D possibly corresponds to TRBD2 (6 bases). Germline CDR1 and CDR2: SGHTA and FQGTGA. The CDR3 sequence is 15 residues long. V lost 5 bases and J lost 4, with 15 bases in between. The CDR3 is CASSPRLARYNEQFF. The CDR3 nucleotides are TGTGCCAGCAGCCCACGCCTAGCGCGATACAATGAGCAGTTCTTC.